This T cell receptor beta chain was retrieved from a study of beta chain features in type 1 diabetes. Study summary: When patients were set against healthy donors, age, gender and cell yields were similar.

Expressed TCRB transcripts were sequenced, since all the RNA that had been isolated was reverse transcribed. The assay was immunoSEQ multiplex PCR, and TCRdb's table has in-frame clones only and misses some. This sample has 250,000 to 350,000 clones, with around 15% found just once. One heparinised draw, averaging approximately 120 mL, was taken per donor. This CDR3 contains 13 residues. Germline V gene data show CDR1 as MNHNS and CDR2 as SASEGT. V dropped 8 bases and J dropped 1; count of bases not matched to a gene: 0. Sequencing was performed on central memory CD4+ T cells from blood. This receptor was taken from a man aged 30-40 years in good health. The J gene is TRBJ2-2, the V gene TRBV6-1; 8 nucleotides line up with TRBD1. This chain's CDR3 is CASDRGNTGELFF. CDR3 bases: TGTGCCAGCGACAGGGGGAACACCGGGGAGCTGTTTTTT.